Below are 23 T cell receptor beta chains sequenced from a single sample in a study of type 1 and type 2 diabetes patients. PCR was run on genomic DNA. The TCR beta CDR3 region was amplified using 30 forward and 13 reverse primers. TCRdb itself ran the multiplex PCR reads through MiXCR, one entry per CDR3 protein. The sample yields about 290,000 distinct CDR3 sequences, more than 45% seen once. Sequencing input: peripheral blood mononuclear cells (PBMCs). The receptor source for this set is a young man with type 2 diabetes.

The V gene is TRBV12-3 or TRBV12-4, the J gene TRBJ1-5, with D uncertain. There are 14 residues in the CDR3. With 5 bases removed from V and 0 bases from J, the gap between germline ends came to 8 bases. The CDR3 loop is CASSRAPSNQPQHF. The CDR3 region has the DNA TGTGCCAGCAGTCGGGCACCTAGCAATCAGCCCCAGCATTTT.

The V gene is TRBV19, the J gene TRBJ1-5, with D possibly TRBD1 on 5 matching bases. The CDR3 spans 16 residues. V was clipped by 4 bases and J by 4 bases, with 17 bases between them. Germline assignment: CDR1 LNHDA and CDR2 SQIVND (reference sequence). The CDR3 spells CASSKRGGVGNQPQHF. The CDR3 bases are TGTGCCAGTAGTAAAAGGGGAGGGGTTGGGAATCAGCCCCAGCATTTT.

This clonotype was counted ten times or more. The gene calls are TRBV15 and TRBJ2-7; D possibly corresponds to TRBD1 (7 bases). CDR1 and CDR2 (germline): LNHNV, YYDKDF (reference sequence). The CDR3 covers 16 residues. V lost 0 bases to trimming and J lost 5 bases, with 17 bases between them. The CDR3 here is CATSRDRGQGGDEQYF. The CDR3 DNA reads TGTGCCACCAGCAGAGATCGTGGCCAGGGGGGCGACGAGCAGTACTTC.

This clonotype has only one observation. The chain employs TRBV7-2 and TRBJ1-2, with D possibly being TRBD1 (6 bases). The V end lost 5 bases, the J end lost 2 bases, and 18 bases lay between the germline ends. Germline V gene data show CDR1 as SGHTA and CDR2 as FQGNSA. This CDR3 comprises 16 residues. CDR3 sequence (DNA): TGTGCCAGCAGCCGAAACCTCAGGGGAACAAACTATGGCTACACCTTC. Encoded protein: CASSRNLRGTNYGYTF.

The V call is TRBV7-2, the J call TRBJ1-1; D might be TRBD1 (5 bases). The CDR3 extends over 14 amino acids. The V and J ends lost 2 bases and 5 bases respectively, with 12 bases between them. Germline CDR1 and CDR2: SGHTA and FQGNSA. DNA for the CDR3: TGTGCCAGCAGCTTACGGGGGAGGCGAACTGAAGCTTTCTTT. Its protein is CASSLRGRRTEAFF.

CDR3 loop: CASSMTEGIGYTF. Here the CDR3 DNA reads TGTGCCAGTAGTATGACCGAGGGAATCGGCTACACCTTC. The genes are TRBV19 and TRBJ1-2, with D unresolved. CDR1 and CDR2 (germline): LNHDA, SQIVND (reference sequence). This CDR3 has 13 residues. V lost 3 bases, J lost 8 bases, and 13 bases lay in between. The full variable domain, its missing parts supplied by reference TRBV19 and TRBJ1-2, is DGGITQSPKYLFRKEGQNVTLSCEQNLNHDAMYWYRQDPGQGLRLIYYSQIVNDFQKGDIAEGYSVSREKKESFPLTVTSAQKNPTAFYLCASSMTEGIGYTFGSGTRLTVV.

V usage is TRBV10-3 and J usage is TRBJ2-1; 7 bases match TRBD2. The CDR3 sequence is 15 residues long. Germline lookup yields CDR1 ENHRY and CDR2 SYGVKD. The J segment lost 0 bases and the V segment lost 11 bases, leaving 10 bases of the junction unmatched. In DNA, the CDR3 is TGTGCCTCAGGAGGCGGCGGGGGCTCCTACAATGAGCAGTTCTTC. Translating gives CASGGGGGSYNEQFF.

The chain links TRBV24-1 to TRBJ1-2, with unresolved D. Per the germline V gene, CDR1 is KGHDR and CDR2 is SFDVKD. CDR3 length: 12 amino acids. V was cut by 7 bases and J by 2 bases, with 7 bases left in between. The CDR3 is CATSHSNYGYTF. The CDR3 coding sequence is TGTGCCACCAGCCACAGCAACTATGGCTACACCTTC.

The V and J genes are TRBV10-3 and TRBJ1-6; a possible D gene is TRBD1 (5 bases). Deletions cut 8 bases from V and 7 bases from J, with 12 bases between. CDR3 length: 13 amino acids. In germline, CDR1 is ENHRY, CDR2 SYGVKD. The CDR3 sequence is CAICGQANSPLHF. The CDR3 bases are TGTGCCATCTGTGGACAAGCGAATTCACCCCTCCACTTT.

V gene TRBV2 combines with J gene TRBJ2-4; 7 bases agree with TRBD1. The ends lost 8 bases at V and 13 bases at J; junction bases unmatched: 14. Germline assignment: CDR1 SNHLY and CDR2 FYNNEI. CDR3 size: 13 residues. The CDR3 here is CASGRTGSVGQYF. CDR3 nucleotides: TGTGCCAGCGGCCGGACAGGCTCCGTCGGGCAGTACTTC.

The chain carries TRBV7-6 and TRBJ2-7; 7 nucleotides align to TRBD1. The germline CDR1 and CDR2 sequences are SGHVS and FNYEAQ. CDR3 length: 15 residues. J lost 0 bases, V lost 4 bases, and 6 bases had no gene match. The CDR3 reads CASSSFTGASYEQYF. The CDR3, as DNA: TGTGCCAGCAGCTCGTTCACAGGGGCCTCCTACGAGCAGTACTTC.

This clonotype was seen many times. The CDR3 nucleotides are TGTGCCAGTAGTATAGGCCGGGCGAACACTGAAGCTTTCTTT. Translated: CASSIGRANTEAFF. The chain is built from TRBV19 and TRBJ1-1; no definite D call. Germline CDR1 is LNHDA and CDR2 is SQIVND (reference sequence). The V and J ends lost 1 base and 1 base respectively, with 7 bases between them. The CDR3 totals 14 residues.

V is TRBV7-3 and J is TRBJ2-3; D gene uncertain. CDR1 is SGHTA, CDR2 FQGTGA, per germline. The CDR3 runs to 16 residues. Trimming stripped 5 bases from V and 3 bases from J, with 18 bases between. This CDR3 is CASSLSPSFDTDTQYF. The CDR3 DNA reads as TGTGCCAGCAGCCTAAGCCCCTCTTTCGATACAGATACGCAGTATTTT. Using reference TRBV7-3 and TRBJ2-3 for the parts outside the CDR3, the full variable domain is GAGVSQTPSNKVTEKGKYVELRCDPISGHTALYWYRQSLGQGPEFLIYFQGTGAADDSGLPNDRFFAVRPEGSVSTLKIQRTERGDSAVYLCASSLSPSFDTDTQYFGPGTRLTVL.

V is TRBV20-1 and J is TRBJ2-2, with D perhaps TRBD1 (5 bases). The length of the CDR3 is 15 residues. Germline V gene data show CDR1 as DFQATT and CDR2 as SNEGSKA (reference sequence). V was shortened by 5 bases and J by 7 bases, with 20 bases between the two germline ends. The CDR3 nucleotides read TGCAGTGCTCCCCCCGTTGGGCAGGGTGTCGGGGAGCTGTTTTTT. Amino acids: CSAPPVGQGVGELFF.

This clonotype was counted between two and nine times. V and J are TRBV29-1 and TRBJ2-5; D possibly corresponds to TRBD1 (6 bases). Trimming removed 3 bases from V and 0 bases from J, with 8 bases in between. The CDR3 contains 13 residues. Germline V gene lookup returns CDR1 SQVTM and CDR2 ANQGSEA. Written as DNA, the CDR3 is TGCAGCGTTGACTGGGACAACCAAGAGACCCAGTACTTC. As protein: CSVDWDNQETQYF.

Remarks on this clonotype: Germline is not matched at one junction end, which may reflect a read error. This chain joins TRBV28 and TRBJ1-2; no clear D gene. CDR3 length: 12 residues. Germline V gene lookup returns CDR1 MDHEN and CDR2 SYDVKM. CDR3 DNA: TGTACCAGCCTCGTTGGTAACTATGGCTACACCTTC. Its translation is CTSLVGNYGYTF.

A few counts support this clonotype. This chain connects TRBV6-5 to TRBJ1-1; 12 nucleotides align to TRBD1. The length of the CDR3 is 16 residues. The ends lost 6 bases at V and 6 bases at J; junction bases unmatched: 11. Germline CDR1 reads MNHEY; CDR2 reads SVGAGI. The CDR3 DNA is TGTGCCAGCAGCTCCGGGACAGGGGGCGGGGCCCCTGAAGCTTTCTTT. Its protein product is CASSSGTGGGAPEAFF.

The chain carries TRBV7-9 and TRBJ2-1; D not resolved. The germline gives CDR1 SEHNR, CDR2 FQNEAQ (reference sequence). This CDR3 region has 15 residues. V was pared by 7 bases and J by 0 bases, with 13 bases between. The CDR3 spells CASTRSADSYNEQFF. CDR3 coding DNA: TGTGCCAGCACCCGGAGCGCCGACTCCTACAATGAGCAGTTCTTC.

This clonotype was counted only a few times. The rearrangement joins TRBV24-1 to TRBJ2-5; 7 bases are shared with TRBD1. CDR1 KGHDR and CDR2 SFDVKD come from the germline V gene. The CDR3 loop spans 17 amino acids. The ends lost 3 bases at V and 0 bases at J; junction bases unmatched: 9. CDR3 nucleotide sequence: TGTGCCACCAGTGATACCCGGACAGGACGAAACCAAGAGACCCAGTACTTC. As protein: CATSDTRTGRNQETQYF.

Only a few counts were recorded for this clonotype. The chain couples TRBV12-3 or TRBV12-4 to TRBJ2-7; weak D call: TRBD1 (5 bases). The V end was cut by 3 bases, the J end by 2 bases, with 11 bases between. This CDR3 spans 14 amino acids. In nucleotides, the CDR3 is TGTGCCAGCAGTTTTTCTGTGACAGCCTACGAGCAGTACTTC. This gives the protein CASSFSVTAYEQYF.

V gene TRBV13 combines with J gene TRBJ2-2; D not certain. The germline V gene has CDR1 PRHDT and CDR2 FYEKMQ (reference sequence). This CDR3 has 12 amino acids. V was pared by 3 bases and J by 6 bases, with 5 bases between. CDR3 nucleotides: TGTGCCAGCAGCTTTGTGGCCGGGGAGCTGTTTTTT. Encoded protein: CASSFVAGELFF.

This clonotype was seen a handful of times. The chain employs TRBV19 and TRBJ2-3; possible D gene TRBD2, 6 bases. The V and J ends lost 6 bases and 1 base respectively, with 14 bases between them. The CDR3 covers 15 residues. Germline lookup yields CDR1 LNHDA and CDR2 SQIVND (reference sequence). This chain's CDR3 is CASSDSGKRTDTQYF. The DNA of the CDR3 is TGTGCCAGTAGCGATAGCGGCAAACGCACAGATACGCAGTATTTT.

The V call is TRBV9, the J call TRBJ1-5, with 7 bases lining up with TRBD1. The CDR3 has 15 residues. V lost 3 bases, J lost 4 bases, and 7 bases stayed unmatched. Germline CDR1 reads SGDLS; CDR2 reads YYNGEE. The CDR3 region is CASSAEAGGNQPQHF. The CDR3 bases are TGTGCCAGCAGCGCGGAGGCAGGGGGGAATCAGCCCCAGCATTTT.